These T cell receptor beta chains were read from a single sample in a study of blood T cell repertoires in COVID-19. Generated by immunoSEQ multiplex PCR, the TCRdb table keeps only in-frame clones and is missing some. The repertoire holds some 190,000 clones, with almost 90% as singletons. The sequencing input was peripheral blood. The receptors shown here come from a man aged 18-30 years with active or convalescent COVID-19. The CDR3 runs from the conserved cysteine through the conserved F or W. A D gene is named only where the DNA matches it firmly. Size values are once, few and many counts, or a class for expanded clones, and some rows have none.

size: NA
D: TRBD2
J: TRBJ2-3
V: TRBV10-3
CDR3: CALGLAGTDTQYF
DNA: TGTGCCCTGGGACTAGCGGGCACAGATACGCAGTATTTT

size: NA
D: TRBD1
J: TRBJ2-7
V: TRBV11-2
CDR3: CASSLGQGSEQYF
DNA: TGTGCCAGCAGCTTGGGACAGGGGAGCGAGCAGTACTTC

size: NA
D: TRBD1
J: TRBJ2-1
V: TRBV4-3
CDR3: CASSQDPRGPYNEQFF
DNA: TGCGCCAGCAGCCAAGATCCCAGGGGGCCGTACAATGAGCAGTTCTTC

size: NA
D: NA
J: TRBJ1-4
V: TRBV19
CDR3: CASSIDRIQRGEKLFF
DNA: TGTGCCAGTAGTATAGATCGAATCCAAAGGGGGGAAAAACTGTTTTTT

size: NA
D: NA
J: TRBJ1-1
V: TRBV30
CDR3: CAWSRVGAEAFF
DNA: TGTGCCTGGAGTAGGGTAGGGGCTGAAGCTTTCTTT

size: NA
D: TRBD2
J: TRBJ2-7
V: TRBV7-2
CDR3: CASSSGLVYSYEQYF
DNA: TGTGCCAGCAGCTCGGGACTAGTTTACTCCTACGAGCAGTACTTC

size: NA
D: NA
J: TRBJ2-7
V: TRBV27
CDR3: CASSLLGLQGADEQYF
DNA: TGTGCCAGCAGTCTTCTTGGATTACAGGGAGCCGACGAGCAGTACTTC

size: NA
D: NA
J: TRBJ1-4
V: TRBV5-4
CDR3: CASSPAPGLNEKLFF
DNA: TGTGCCAGCAGCCCGGCCCCGGGACTAAATGAAAAACTGTTTTTT

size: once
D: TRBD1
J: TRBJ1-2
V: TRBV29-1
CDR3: CSVEPVRGSGGYTF
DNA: TGCAGCGTTGAACCAGTCAGGGGGTCAGGGGGCTACACCTTC

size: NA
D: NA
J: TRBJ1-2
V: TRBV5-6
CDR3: CASSSTGYGYTF
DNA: TGTGCCAGCAGCTCCACAGGGTACGGCTACACCTTC